Sequencing of this T cell receptor (beta chain) was carried out in a study of tumor T cells in aggressive B-cell lymphoma. CDR3 length: 15 amino acids. Looked up from germline, CDR1 is SGHRS and CDR2 is YFSETQ. The ends were cut back, 0 bases at V and 2 bases at J, with 10 bases in the middle. Repertoires were generated with immunoSEQ multiplex PCR, while TCRdb's copy carries only in-frame clones and drops some. Among approximately 12,000 clones, 89% were seen once, and the ten largest hold 2% to 2.5%. The receptor's source is an adult with diffuse large B cell lymphoma. This sequence joins TRBV5-1 and TRBJ2-3; TRBD2 is a possible D gene (5 bases). The specimen was tumor tissue. DNA of the CDR3: TGCGCCAGCAGCTTGGCCGCGCGGGCCACAGATACGCAGTATTTT. Protein product: CASSLAARATDTQYF.